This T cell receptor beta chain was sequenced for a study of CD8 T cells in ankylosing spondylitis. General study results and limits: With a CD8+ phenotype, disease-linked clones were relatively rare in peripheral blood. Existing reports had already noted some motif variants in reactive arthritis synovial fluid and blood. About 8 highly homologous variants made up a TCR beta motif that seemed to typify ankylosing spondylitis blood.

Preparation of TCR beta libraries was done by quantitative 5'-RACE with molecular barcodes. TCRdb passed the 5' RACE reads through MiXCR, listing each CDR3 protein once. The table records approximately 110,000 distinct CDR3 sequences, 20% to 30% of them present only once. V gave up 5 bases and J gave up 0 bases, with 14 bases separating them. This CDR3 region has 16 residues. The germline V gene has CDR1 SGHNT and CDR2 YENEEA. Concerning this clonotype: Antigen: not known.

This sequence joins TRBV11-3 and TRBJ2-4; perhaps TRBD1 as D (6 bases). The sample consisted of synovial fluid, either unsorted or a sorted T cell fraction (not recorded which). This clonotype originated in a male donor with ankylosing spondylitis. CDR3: CASSITGKIAKNIQYF. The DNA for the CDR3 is TGTGCCAGCAGCATAACAGGGAAGATAGCCAAAAACATTCAGTACTTC.